This T cell receptor (beta chain) is from a study of T cell responses to AZD1222 COVID-19 vaccine. Turning to the study itself: Researchers grouped second doses given at about 4 or about 12 weeks into one pool.

About this clone: Antigen specificity is unknown.

Profiled with immunoSEQ multiplex PCR; TCRdb holds only in-frame clones, not every one. The repertoire has about 120,000 clones, over 75% of them found once; the top ten carry over 3%. Points from the study as a whole: Nearly half of the spike-specific TCRs reportedly recognize variant regions that carry no mutations.

The receptor was isolated from an adult in good health. The specimen comprised peripheral blood, sampled on day 0 of AZD1222 vaccination.

The chain's CDR3 is CASSIRVRLLDGNTIYF. In nucleotides, the CDR3 is TGTGCCAGTAGTATTCGAGTACGTCTCCTGGACGGAAACACCATATATTTT. This chain links TRBV19 with TRBJ1-3; D not resolved. The V gene's germline CDR1 is LNHDA and CDR2 SQIVND (reference sequence). This CDR3 is 17 amino acids long. Trimming took off 3 bases at V and 4 bases at J, with 19 bases between the two ends.